This TCR beta chain is from a study of OX40 agonist ivuxolimab in advanced cancers. Whole-study context: The dose-escalation group included hepatocellular carcinoma, melanoma, renal cell carcinoma and head and neck cancer. General study points: Both blood CD4+ and CD8+ T cells showed clonal growth by week 6 at 0.1 to 3.0 mg/kg. Expanded clones were, on average, more numerous among CD8+ T cells than CD4+.

Clones were read by immunoSEQ multiplex PCR, and TCRdb kept only the in-frame ones, dropping some. The table includes approximately 22,000 clones, roughly 88% detected once. As regards this clone: The antigen is unknown.

Trimming cost V 3 bases and J 4 bases; bases outside gene matches: 6. CDR1 is KGHSH and CDR2 is LQKENI in the germline V gene. CDR3 length: 16 amino acids. This rearrangement joins TRBV18 to TRBJ2-2; 9 positions match TRBD1. Sequenced here: CD4+ or CD8+ T cells sorted from blood, sampled in a trial of the OX40 agonist ivuxolimab. The sequence was obtained from an adult with an advanced solid tumor such as melanoma, head and neck, liver or kidney cancer. Here the CDR3 DNA reads TGTGCCAGCTCACCCCCGGGACAGGGAAGCACCGGGGAGCTGTTTTTT. Translation: CASSPPGQGSTGELFF.